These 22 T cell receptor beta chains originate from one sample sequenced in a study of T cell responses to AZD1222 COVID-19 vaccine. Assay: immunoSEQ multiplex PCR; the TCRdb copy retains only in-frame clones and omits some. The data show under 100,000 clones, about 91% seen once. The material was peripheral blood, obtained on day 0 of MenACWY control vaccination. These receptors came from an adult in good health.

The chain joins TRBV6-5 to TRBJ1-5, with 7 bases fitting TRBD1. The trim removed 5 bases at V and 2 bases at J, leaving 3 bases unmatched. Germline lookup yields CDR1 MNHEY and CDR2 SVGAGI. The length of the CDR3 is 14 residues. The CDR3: CASSRQGRNQPQHF. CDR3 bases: TGTGCCAGCAGTCGACAGGGTCGCAATCAGCCCCAGCATTTT.

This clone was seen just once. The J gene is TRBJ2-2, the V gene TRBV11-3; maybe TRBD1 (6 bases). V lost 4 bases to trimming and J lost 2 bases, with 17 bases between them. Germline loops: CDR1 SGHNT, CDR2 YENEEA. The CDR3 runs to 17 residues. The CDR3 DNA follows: TGTGCCAGCAGCTATACCTCCGGGACATCAAACACCGGGGAGCTGTTTTTT. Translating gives CASSYTSGTSNTGELFF.

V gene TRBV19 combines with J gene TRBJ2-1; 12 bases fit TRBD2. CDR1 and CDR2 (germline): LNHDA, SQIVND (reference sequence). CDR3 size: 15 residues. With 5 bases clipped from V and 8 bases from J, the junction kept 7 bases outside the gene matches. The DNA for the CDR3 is TGTGCCAGTAGTTCCCGGGGACTAGCGGGCTATGAGCAGTTCTTC. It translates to CASSSRGLAGYEQFF.

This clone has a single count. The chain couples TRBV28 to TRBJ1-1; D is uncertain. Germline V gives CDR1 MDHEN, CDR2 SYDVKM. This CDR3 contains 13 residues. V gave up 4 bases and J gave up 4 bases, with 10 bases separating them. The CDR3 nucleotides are TGTGCCAGCAGTTCGACTCAAACCACTGAAGCTTTCTTT. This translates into CASSSTQTTEAFF.

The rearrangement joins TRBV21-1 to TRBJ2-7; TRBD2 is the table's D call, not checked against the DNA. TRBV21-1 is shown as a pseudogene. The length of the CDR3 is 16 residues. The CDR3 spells CASSSWTSGSIHEQYF. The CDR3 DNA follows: TGTGCCAGCAGCTCATGGACTAGCGGGAGTATCCACGAGCAGTACTTC.

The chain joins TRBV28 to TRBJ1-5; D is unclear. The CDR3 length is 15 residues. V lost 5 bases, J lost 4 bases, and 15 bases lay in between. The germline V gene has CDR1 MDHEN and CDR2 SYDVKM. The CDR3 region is CASSPFMRANQPQHF. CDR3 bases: TGTGCCAGCAGTCCATTTATGAGGGCTAATCAGCCCCAGCATTTT.

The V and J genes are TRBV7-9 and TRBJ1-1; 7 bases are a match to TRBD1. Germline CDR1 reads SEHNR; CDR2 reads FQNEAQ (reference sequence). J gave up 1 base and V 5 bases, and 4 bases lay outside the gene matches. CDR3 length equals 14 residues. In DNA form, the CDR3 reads TGTGCCAGCAGCGCGGACAGGACGAACACTGAAGCTTTCTTT. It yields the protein CASSADRTNTEAFF.

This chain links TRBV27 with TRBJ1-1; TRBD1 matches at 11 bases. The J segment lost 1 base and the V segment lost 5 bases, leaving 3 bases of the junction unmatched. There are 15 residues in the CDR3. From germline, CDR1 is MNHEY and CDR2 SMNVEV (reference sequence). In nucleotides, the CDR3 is TGTGCCAGCAGTCTCGGGACAGGGGGGAACACTGAAGCTTTCTTT. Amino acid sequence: CASSLGTGGNTEAFF.

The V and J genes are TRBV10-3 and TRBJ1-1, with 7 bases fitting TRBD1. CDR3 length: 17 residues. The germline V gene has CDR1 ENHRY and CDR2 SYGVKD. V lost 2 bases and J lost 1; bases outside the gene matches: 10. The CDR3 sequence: CAISEPGQRGGNTEAFF. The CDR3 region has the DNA TGTGCCATCAGTGAGCCGGGACAGCGGGGCGGGAACACTGAAGCTTTCTTT.

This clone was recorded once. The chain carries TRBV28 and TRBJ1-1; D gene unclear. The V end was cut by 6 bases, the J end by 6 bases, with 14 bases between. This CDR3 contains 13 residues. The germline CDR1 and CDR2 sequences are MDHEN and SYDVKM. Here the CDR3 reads CASSHFPPPEAFF. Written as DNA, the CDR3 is TGTGCCAGCAGCCACTTTCCACCCCCTGAAGCTTTCTTT.

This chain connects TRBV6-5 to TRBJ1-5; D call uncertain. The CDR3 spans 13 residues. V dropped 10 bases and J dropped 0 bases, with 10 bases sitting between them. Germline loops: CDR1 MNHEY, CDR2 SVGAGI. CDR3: CAIQISSNQPQHF. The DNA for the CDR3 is TGTGCCATCCAAATATCTAGCAATCAGCCCCAGCATTTT.

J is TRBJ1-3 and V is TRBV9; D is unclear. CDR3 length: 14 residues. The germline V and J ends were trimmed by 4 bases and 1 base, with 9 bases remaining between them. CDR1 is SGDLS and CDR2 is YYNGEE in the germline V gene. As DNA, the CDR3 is TGTGCCAGCAGCTTTGGCAGTTCTGGAAACACCATATATTTT. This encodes CASSFGSSGNTIYF.

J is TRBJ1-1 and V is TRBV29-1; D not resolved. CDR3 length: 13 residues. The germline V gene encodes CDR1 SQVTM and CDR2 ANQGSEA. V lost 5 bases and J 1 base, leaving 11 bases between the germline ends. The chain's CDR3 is CSVLVPGNTEAFF. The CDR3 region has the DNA TGCAGCGTTCTGGTCCCCGGGAACACTGAAGCTTTCTTT.

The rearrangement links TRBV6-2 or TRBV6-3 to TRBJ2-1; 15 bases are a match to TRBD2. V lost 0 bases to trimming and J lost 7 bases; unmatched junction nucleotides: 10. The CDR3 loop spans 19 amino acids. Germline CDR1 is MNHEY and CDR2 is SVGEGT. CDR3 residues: CASSYSGTSGGSSRNEQFF. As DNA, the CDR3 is TGTGCCAGCAGTTACTCCGGGACTAGCGGGGGGTCCTCGAGGAATGAGCAGTTCTTC.

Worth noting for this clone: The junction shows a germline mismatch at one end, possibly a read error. CDR3 protein: CASTGQLSSVANVLTF. CDR3 sequence (DNA): TGTGCCAGCACCGGACAGCTTTCCTCTGTGGCCAACGTCCTGACTTTC. The chain joins TRBV2 to TRBJ2-6; D is perhaps TRBD1 (6 bases). Germline CDR1 is SNHLY and CDR2 is FYNNEI. The CDR3 extends over 16 amino acids. The variable domain in full, completed from reference TRBV2 and TRBJ2-6, reads EPEVTQTPSHQVTQMGQEVILRCVPISNHLYFYWYRQILGQKVEFLVSFYNNEISEKSEIFDDQFSVERPDGSNFTLKIRSTKLEDSAMYFCASTGQLSSVANVLTFGAGSRLTVL.

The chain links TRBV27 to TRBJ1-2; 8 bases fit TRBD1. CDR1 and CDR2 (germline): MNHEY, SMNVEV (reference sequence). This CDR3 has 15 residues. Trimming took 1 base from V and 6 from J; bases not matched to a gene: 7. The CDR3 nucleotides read TGTGCCAGCAGTTTATATGGACAGGGCCGGGATGGCTACACCTTC. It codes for CASSLYGQGRDGYTF.

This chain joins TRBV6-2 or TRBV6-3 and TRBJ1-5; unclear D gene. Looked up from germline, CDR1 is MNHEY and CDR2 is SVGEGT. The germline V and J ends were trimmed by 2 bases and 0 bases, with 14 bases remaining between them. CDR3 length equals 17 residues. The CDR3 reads CASSYRASRDSNQPQHF. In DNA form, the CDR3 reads TGTGCCAGCAGTTACAGGGCCTCTAGGGATAGCAATCAGCCCCAGCATTTT.

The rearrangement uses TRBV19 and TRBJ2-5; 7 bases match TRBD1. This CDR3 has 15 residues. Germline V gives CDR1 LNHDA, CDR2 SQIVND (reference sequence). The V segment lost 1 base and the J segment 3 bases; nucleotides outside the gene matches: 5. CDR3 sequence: CASSIGGQWEETQYF. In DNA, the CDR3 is TGTGCCAGTAGTATAGGGGGACAGTGGGAAGAGACCCAGTACTTC.

The CDR3 DNA sequence: TGTGCCAGCAGCCAAGTGGACATGAACACGGGCTACACCTTC. This codes for CASSQVDMNTGYTF. The rearrangement joins TRBV3-1 (or the pseudogene TRBV3-2) to TRBJ1-2; tentatively, D is TRBD1 (5 bases). The CDR3 extends over 14 amino acids. The germline gives CDR1 LGHDT, CDR2 YNNKEL (reference sequence). V was clipped by 1 base and J by 8 bases, with 14 bases between them.

The CDR3 reads CASSDVGELFF. The CDR3 coding sequence is TGCGCCAGCAGTGACGTGGGGGAGCTGTTTTTT. The rearrangement uses TRBV10-2 and TRBJ2-2; D not resolved. V was shortened by 3 bases and J by 8 bases, with 4 bases between the two germline ends. Germline CDR1 is WSHSY and CDR2 is SAAADI. The CDR3 has 11 residues.

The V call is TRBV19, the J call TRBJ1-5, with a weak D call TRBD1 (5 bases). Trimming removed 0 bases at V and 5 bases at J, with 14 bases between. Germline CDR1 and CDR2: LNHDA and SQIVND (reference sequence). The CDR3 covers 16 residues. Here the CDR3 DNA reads TGTGCCAGTAGTATAGATCTGGCAGGGAATCATCAGCCCCAGCATTTT. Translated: CASSIDLAGNHQPQHF.

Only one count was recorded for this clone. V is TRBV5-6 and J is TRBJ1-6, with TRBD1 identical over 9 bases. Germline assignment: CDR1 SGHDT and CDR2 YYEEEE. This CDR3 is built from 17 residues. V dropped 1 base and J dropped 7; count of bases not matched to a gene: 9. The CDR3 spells CASSLLSPGTGNSPLHF. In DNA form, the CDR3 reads TGTGCCAGCAGCTTGTTGTCCCCCGGGACAGGGAATTCACCCCTCCACTTT.